This T cell receptor (beta chain) was retrieved from a study of cytomegalovirus exposure and HLA in healthy donors. At the level of the study: Findings of an earlier analysis included about 100 million unique TCR beta sequences from 170 million or so T cells.

CDR1 LNHDA and CDR2 SQIVND come from the germline V gene (reference sequence). Trimming cost V 3 bases and J 3 bases; bases outside gene matches: 5. The CDR3 has 15 residues. PCR employed 60 Vbeta and 13 Jbeta primers. In the source study's methods: Later, an analysis found 75 million to 90 million unique TCR beta chains, and 10 million to 11 million of these were shared. Using immunoSEQ multiplex PCR, the repertoire was profiled, and TCRdb retains in-frame clones only, with some absent. That table supplies the V and J calls and clone size; D and trimming were determined from the DNA. The table has 110,000 or so clones, about 13% seen once.

Material: PBMCs. V gene TRBV19 combines with J gene TRBJ2-5, with TRBD2 identical over 9 bases. This receptor was identified in a man aged 35 to 55 in good health and CMV-seropositive. The DNA of the CDR3 is TGTGCCAGTAGTATGGGCGGGAGGGGGGAAGAGACCCAGTACTTC. It yields the protein CASSMGGRGEETQYF.